These T cell receptor beta chains were read from a single sample in a study of blood T cell repertoires in COVID-19. Libraries were prepared by immunoSEQ multiplex PCR; TCRdb keeps only in-frame clonotypes and omits some of them. The data show roughly 200,000 clones, with about 86% seen just once and 20% to 25% held by the top ten. What was sequenced was PBMCs or T cells enriched from blood (not recorded which). The receptors were sampled from a woman aged 40 to 50 in a cohort exposed to, infected with or recovered from COVID-19 (not recorded which). Both conserved end residues are part of each CDR3. The D gene is left open where the match is weak. Rows may omit the clone size; those that give it use once, few, many or a size class.

J gene	D gene	clone size	V gene	CDR3 protein	CDR3 DNA
TRBJ1-2	-	-	TRBV13	CASSLSGGGSYGYTF	TGTGCCAGCAGCTTATCGGGGGGCGGAAGCTATGGCTACACCTTC
TRBJ2-4	TRBD1	-	TRBV6-1	CASSERDRQAKNIQYF	TGTGCCAGCAGTGAACGGGACAGACAAGCCAAAAACATTCAGTACTTC
TRBJ2-7	TRBD2	-	TRBV5-1	CASSLVIAGAFNNEQYF	TGCGCCAGCAGCTTGGTGATAGCGGGAGCTTTTAATAACGAGCAGTACTTC
TRBJ1-2	-	once	TRBV12-5	CASGIGEGLNYGYTF	TGTGCTAGTGGAATAGGGGAAGGCTTGAACTATGGCTACACCTTC
TRBJ2-3	TRBD2	-	TRBV24-1	CATSTGLSSTDTQYF	TGTGCCACCAGCACGGGACTATCCAGCACAGATACGCAGTATTTT
TRBJ1-2	-	-	TRBV5-6	CASSLRRFNYGYTF	TGTGCCAGCAGCTTACGGAGATTCAACTATGGCTACACCTTC
TRBJ2-7	TRBD2	-	TRBV11-2	CASSSRTSGSYEQYF	TGTGCCAGCAGCTCCAGGACTAGCGGGAGCTACGAGCAGTACTTC
TRBJ2-1	-	-	TRBV7-9	CASSLRSSYNEQFF	TGTGCCAGCAGCCTGAGAAGCTCCTACAATGAGCAGTTCTTC
TRBJ1-2	-	-	TRBV10-1	CASSESPGNNDGYTF	TGCGCCAGCAGTGAGTCGCCAGGGAATAACGATGGCTACACCTTC
TRBJ2-3	TRBD2	-	TRBV4-1	CASSQDLLAGTDTQYF	TGCGCCAGCAGCCAAGATCTACTAGCGGGCACAGATACGCAGTATTTT
TRBJ1-1	-	-	TRBV27	CASSLSPPWTTLNTEAFF	TGTGCCAGCAGTTTATCCCCTCCTTGGACAACTCTGAACACTGAAGCTTTCTTT
TRBJ2-1	-	-	TRBV7-9	CASSLSGSGNEQFF	TGTGCCAGCAGCCTTAGCGGTTCAGGGAATGAGCAGTTCTTC
TRBJ2-3	TRBD2	-	TRBV7-9	CASSLGGLAGDTQYF	TGTGCCAGCAGCTTAGGTGGTCTAGCGGGAGATACGCAGTATTTT
TRBJ2-1	TRBD2	once	TRBV2	CASSDVLAGSSYNEQFF	TGTGCCAGCAGTGACGTCCTAGCGGGATCTTCCTACAATGAGCAGTTCTTC
TRBJ2-2	-	-	TRBV27	CASSPSRTGELFF	TGTGCCAGCAGTCCCTCGAGGACCGGGGAGCTGTTTTTT
TRBJ1-2	TRBD1	-	TRBV28	CASSRTYRGIGYGYTF	TGTGCCAGCAGTAGGACTTACAGGGGGATAGGTTATGGCTACACCTTC
TRBJ2-7	-	-	TRBV5-6	CASSLGTTGEQYF	TGTGCCAGCAGCTTGGGAACCACGGGGGAGCAGTACTTC
TRBJ1-1	TRBD1	-	TRBV28	CASTLPGQRAFF	TGTGCCAGCACTCTTCCGGGACAGAGAGCTTTCTTT
TRBJ2-7	TRBD1	-	TRBV11-2	CASSLSNRGLNEQYF	TGTGCCAGCAGCTTGTCGAACAGGGGGCTGAACGAGCAGTACTTC
TRBJ2-1	-	once	TRBV29-1	CSALDYSPFNEQFF	TGCAGCGCCTTGGACTACTCGCCTTTCAATGAGCAGTTCTTC
TRBJ2-7	-	-	TRBV15	CATSPGAGAEGSTYEQYF	TGTGCCACCAGCCCTGGGGCGGGGGCTGAAGGAAGTACCTACGAGCAGTACTTC
TRBJ1-2	-	-	TRBV3-1/TRBV3-2	CASSQDLSGVSQTTDGYTF	TGTGCCAGCAGCCAAGATCTTTCGGGGGTTTCCCAGACTACTGATGGCTACACCTTC